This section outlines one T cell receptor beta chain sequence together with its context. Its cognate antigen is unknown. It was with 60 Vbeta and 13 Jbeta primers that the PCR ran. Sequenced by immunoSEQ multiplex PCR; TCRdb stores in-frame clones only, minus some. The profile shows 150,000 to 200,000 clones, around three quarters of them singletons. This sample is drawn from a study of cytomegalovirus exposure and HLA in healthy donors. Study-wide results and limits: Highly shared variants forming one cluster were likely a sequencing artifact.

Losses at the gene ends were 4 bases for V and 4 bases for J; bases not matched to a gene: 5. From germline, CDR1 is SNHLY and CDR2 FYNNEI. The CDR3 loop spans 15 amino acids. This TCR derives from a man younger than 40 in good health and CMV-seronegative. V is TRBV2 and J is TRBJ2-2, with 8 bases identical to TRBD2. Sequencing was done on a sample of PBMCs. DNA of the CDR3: TGTGCCAGCAGTGGAGCGGGAGCCCCCACCGGGGAGCTGTTTTTT. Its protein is CASSGAGAPTGELFF. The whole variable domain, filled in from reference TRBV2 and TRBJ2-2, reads EPEVTQTPSHQVTQMGQEVILRCVPISNHLYFYWYRQILGQKVEFLVSFYNNEISEKSEIFDDQFSVERPDGSNFTLKIRSTKLEDSAMYFCASSGAGAPTGELFFGEGSRLTVL.